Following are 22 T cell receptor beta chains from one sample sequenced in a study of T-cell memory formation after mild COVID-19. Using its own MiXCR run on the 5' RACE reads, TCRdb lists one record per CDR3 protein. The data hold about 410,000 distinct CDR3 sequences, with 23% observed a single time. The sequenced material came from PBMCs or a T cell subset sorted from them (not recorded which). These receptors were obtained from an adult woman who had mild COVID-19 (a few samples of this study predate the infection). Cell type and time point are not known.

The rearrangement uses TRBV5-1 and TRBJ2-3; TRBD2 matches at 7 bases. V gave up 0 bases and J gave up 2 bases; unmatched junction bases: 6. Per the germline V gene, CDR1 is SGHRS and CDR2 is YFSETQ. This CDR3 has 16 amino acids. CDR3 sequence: CASSLVGGGDTDTQYF. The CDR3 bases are TGCGCCAGCAGCTTGGTTGGGGGAGGGGACACAGATACGCAGTATTTT.

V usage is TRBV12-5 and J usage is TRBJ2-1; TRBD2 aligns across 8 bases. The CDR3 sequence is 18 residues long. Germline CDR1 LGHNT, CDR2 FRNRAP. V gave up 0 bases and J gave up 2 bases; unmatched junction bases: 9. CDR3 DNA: TGTGCTAGTGGTTTGGTCAGGGGTGGGCGGGAGGCCTACAATGAGCAGTTCTTC. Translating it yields CASGLVRGGREAYNEQFF.

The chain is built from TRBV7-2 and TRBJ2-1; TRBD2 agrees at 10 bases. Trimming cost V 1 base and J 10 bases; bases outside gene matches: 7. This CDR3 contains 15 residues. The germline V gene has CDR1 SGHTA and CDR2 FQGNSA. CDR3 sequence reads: CASSLERAGGREQFF. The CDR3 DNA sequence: TGTGCCAGCAGCTTAGAGCGAGCGGGGGGGCGAGAGCAGTTCTTC.

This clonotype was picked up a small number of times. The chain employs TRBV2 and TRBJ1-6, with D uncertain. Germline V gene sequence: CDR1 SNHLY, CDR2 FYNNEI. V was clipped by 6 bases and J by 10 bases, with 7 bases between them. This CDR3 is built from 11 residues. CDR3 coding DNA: TGTGCCAGCAGCAGCGTCTCACCCCTCCACTTT. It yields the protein CASSSVSPLHF.

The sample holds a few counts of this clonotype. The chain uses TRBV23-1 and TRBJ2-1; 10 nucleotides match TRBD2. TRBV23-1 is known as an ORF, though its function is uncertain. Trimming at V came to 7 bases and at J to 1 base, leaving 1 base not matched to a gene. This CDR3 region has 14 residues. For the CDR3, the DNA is TGCGCCAGCATACTAGCGGGGTCCTACAATGAGCAGTTCTTC. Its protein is CASILAGSYNEQFF.

CDR3: CASSEQGDTSYEQYF. The DNA of the CDR3 is TGCGCCAGCAGCGAGCAAGGGGACACCTCCTACGAGCAGTACTTC. J is TRBJ2-7 and V is TRBV4-1, with D maybe TRBD1 (6 bases). CDR3 length: 15 amino acids. The V gene's germline CDR1 is MGHRA and CDR2 YSYEKL. V was shortened by 5 bases and J by 0 bases, with 14 bases between the two germline ends.

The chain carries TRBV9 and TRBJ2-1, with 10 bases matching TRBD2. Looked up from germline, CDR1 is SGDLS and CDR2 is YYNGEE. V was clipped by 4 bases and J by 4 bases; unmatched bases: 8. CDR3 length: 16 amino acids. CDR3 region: CASSPELAGIYNEQFF. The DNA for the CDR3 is TGTGCCAGCAGCCCGGAACTAGCGGGGATTTACAATGAGCAGTTCTTC.

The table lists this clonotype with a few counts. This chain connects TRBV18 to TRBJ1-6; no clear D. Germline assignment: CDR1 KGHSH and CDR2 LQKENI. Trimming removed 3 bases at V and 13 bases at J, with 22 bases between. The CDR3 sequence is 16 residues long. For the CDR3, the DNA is TGTGCCAGCTCACCCTCCTTCTCAGCTCTTGGGGATCCCCTCCACTTT. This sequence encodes CASSPSFSALGDPLHF.

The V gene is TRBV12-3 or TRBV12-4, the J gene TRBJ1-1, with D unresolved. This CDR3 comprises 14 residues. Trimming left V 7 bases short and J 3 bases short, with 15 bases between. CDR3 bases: TGTGCCAGCACCAAAAGCCCGGCGGACACTGAAGCTTTCTTT. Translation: CASTKSPADTEAFF.

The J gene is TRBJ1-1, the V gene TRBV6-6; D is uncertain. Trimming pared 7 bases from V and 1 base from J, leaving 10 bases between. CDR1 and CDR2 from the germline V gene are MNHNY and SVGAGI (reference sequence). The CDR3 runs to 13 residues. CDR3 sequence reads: CASNLWENTEAFF. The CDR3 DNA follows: TGTGCCAGCAATCTCTGGGAGAACACTGAAGCTTTCTTT.

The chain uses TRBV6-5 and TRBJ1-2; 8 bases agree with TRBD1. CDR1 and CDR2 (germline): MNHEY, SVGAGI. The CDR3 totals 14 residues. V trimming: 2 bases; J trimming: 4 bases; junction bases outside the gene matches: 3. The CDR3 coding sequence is TGTGCCAGCAGTTACACCGACAGGGGCTATGGCTACACCTTC. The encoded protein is CASSYTDRGYGYTF.

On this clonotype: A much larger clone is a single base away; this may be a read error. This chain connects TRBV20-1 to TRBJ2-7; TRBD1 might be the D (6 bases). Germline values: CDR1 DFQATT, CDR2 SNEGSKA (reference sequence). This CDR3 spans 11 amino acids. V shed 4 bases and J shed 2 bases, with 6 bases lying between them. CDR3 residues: CSANRAYEQYF. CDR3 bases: TGCAGTGCTAACAGGGCCTACGAGCAGTACTTC.

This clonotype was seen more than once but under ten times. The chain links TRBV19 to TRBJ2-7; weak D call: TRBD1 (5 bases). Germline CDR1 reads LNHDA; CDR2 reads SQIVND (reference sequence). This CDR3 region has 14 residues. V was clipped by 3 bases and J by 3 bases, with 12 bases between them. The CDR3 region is CASSMGQQGYEQYF. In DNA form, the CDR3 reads TGTGCCAGTAGTATGGGGCAGCAGGGCTACGAGCAGTACTTC.

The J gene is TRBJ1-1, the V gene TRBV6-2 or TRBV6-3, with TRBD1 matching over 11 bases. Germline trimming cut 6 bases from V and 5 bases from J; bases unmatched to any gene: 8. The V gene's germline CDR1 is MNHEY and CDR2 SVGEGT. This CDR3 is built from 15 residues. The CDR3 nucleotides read TGTGCCAGCAGCTGGTCGGACAGGGGGCAAACTGAAGCTTTCTTT. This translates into CASSWSDRGQTEAFF.

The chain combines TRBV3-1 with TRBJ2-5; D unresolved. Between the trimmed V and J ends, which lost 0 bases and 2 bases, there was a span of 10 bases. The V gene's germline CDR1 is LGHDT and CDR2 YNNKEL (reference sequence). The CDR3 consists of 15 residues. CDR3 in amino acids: CASSQDWGTQETQYF. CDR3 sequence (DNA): TGTGCCAGCAGCCAAGACTGGGGAACGCAAGAGACCCAGTACTTC.

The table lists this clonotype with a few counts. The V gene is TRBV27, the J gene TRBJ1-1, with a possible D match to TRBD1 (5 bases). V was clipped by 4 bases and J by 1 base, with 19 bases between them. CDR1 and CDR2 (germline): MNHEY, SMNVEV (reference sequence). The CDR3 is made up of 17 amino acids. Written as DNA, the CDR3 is TGTGCCAGCAGTTCACCATTAAAACGGGGCTCGAACACTGAAGCTTTCTTT. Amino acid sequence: CASSSPLKRGSNTEAFF.

The CDR3: CASSPMGQGNYGYTF. The CDR3 region has the DNA TGTGCCAGCAGTCCCATGGGACAGGGTAACTATGGCTACACCTTC. This chain links TRBV25-1 with TRBJ1-2, with 9 bases aligning to TRBD1. Per the germline V gene, CDR1 is MGHDK and CDR2 is SYGVNS. V lost 5 bases and J lost 1; bases outside the gene matches: 5. The CDR3 extends over 15 amino acids.

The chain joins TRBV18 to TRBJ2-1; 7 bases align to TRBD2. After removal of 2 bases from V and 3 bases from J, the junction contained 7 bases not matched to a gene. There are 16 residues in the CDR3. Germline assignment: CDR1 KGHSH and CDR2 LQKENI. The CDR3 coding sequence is TGTGCCAGCTCACCAACCGGGACTATCAACTACAATGAGCAGTTCTTC. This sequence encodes CASSPTGTINYNEQFF.

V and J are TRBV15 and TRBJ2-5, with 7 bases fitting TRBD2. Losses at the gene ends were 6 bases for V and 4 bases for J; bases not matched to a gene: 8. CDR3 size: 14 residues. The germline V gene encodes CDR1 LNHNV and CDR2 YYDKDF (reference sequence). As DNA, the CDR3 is TGTGCCACCAGTCGTGGGAGGGCCGGAGAGACCCAGTACTTC. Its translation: CATSRGRAGETQYF. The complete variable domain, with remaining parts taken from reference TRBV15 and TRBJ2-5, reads DAMVIQNPRYQVTQFGKPVTLSCSQTLNHNVMYWYQQKSSQAPKLLFHYYDKDFNNEADTPDNFQSRRPNTSFCFLDIRSPGLGDTAMYLCATSRGRAGETQYFGPGTRLLVL.

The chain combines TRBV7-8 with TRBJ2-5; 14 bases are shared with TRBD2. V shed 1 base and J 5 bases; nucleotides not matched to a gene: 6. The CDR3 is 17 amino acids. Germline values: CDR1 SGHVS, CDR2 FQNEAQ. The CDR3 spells CASSLGPGLAGEETQYF. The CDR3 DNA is TGTGCCAGCAGCTTAGGCCCGGGACTAGCGGGGGAGGAGACCCAGTACTTC.

Written as DNA, the CDR3 is TGTGCCAGCAGCGTCAGGGAAACCTATGGCTACACCTTC. This translates into CASSVRETYGYTF. V usage is TRBV5-5 and J usage is TRBJ1-2; D possibly corresponds to TRBD1 (5 bases). CDR3 length: 13 residues. The germline CDR1 and CDR2 sequences are SGHKS and YYEKEE (reference sequence). Trimming cost V 4 bases and J 4 bases, with 11 bases left between them.

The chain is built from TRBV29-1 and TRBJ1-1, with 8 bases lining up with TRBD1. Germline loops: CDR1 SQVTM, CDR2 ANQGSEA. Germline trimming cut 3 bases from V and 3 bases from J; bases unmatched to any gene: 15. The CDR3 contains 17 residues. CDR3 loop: CSVERTGLSILHTEAFF. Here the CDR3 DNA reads TGCAGCGTTGAGCGGACAGGGCTAAGCATATTGCACACTGAAGCTTTCTTT.